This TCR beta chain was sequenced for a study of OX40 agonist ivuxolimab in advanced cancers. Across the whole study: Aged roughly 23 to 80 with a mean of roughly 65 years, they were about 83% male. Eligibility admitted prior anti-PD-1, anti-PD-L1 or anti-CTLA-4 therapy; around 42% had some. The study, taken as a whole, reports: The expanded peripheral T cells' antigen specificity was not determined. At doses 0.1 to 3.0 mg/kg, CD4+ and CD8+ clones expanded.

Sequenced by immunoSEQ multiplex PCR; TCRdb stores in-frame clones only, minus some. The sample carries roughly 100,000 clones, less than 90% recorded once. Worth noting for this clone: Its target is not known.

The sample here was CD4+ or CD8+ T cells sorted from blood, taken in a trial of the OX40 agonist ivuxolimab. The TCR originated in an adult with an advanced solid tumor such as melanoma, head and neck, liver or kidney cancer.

The CDR3 region has the DNA TGTGCCAGCAGCACCCGACAGGGGCTCTACAATGAGCAGTTCTTC. As protein: CASSTRQGLYNEQFF. The genes are TRBV7-2 and TRBJ2-1, with TRBD1 matching over 8 bases. Trimming took 5 bases from V and 3 from J; bases not matched to a gene: 6. Germline-derived CDR1 and CDR2 are SGHTA and FQGNSA. This CDR3 is 15 amino acids long.